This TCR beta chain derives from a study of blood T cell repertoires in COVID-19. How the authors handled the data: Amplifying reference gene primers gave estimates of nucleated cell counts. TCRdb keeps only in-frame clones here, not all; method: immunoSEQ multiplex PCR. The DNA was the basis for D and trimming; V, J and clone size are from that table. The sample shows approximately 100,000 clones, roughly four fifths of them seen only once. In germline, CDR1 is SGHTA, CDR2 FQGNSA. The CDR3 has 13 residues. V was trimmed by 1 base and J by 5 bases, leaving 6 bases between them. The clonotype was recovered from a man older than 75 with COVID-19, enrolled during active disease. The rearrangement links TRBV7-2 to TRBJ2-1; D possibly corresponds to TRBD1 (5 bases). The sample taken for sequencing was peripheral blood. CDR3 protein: CASSLGRDNEQFF. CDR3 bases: TGTGCCAGCAGCTTAGGCAGGGACAATGAGCAGTTCTTC.